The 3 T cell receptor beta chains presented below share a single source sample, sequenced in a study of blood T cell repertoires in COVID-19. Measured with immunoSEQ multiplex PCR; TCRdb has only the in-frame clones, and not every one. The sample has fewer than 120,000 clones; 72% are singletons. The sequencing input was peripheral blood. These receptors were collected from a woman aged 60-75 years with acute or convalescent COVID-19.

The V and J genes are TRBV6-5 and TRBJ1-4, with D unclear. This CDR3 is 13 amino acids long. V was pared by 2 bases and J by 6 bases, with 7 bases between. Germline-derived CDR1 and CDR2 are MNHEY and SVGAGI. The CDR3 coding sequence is TGTGCCAGCAGTTACACGGAGTATGAAAAACTGTTTTTT. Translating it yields CASSYTEYEKLFF.

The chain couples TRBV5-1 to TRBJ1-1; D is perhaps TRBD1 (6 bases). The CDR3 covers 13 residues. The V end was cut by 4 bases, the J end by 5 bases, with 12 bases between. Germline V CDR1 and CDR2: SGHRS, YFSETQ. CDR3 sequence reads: CASSLSDRTEAFF. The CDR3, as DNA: TGCGCCAGCAGCCTCAGCGACAGGACTGAAGCTTTCTTT.

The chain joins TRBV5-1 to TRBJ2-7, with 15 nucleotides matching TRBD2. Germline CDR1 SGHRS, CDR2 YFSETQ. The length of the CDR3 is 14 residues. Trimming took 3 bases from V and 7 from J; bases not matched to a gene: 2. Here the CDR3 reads CASSWTSGGVEQYF. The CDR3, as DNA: TGCGCCAGCAGCTGGACTAGCGGGGGGGTGGAGCAGTACTTC.